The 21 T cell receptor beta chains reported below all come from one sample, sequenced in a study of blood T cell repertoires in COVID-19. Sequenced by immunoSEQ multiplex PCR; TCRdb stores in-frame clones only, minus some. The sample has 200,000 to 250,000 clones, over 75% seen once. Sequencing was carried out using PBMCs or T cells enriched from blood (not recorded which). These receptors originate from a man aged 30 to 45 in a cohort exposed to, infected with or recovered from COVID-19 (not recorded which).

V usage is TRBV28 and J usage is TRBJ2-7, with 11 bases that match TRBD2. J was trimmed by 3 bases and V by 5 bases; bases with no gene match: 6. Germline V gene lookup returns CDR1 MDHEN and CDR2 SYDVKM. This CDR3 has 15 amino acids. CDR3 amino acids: CASSPTSGVIYEQYF. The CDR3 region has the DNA TGTGCCAGCAGTCCGACTAGCGGGGTTATCTACGAGCAGTACTTC. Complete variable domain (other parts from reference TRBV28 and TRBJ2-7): DVKVTQSSRYLVKRTGEKVFLECVQDMDHENMFWYRQDPGLGLRLIYFSYDVKMKEKGDIPEGYSVSREKKERFSLILESASTNQTSMYLCASSPTSGVIYEQYFGPGTRLTVT.

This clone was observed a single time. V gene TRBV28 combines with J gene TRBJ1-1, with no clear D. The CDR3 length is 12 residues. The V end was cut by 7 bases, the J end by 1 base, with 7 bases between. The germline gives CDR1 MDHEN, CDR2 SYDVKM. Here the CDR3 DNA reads TGTGCCAGCACGAGGGAGAACACTGAAGCTTTCTTT. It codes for CASTRENTEAFF.

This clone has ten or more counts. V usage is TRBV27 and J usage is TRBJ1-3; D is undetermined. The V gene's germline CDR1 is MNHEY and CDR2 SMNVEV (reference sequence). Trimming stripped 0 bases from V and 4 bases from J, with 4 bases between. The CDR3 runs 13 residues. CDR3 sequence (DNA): TGTGCCAGCAGTTTATCCACAGGAAACACCATATATTTT. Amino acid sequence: CASSLSTGNTIYF.

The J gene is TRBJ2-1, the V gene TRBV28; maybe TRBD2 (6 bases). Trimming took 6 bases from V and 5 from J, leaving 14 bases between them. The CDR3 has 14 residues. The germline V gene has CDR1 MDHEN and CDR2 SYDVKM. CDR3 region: CASSQRDFNNEQFF. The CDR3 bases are TGTGCCAGCAGCCAAAGGGACTTTAACAATGAGCAGTTCTTC.

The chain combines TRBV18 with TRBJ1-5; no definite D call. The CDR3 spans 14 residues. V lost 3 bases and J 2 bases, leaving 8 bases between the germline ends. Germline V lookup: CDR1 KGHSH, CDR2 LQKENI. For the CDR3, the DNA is TGTGCCAGCTCACCCGGAGAGGGCAATCAGCCCCAGCATTTT. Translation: CASSPGEGNQPQHF.

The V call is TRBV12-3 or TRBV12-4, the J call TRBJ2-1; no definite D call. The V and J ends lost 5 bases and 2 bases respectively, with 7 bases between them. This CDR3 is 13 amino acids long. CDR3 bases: TGTGCCAGCAGTCCCGACACCTACAATGAGCAGTTCTTC. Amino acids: CASSPDTYNEQFF.

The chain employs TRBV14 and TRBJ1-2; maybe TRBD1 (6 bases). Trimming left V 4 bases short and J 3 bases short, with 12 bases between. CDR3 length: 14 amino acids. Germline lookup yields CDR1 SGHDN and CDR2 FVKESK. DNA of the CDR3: TGTGCCAGCAGCCCCCGGGGGGCTGACTATGGCTACACCTTC. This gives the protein CASSPRGADYGYTF.

In DNA, the CDR3 is TGTGCCAGCAGTCTCCCCTCCGGGGGACCCCTCCACTTT. The encoded protein is CASSLPSGGPLHF. The chain uses TRBV25-1 and TRBJ1-6; TRBD1 is a possible D gene (5 bases). The CDR3 runs 13 residues. Trimming cost V 5 bases and J 12 bases, with 14 bases left between them. CDR1 MGHDK and CDR2 SYGVNS come from the germline V gene.

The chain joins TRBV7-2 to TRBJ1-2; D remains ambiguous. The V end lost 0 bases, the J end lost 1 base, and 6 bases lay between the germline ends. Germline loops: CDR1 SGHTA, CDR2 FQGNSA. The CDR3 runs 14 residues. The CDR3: CASSLAGNNYGYTF. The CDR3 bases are TGTGCCAGCAGCTTAGCCGGGAATAACTATGGCTACACCTTC.

The CDR3 loop reads CASSSAGRVGNSPLHF. CDR3 nucleotides: TGTGCCAGCAGCTCGGCCGGGCGGGTTGGGAATTCACCCCTCCACTTT. The genes are TRBV7-2 and TRBJ1-6; D ambiguous. There are 16 residues in the CDR3. Looked up from germline, CDR1 is SGHTA and CDR2 is FQGNSA. Trimming pared 4 bases from V and 7 bases from J, leaving 17 bases between. The full variable domain, completed using reference TRBV7-2 and TRBJ1-6, is GAGVSQSPSNKVTEKGKDVELRCDPISGHTALYWYRQSLGQGLEFLIYFQGNSAPDKSGLPSDRFSAERTGGSVSTLTIQRTQQEDSAVYLCASSSAGRVGNSPLHFGNGTRLTVT.

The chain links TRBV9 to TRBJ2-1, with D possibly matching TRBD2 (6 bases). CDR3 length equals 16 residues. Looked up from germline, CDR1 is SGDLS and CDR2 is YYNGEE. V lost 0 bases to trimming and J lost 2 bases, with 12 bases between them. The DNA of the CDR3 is TGTGCCAGCAGCGTAGGGGGGACTTCCGCCTACAATGAGCAGTTCTTC. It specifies CASSVGGTSAYNEQFF.

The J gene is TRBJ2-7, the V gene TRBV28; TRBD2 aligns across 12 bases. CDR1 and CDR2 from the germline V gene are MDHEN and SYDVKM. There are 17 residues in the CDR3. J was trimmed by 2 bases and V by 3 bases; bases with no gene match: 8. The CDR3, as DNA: TGTGCCAGCAGTTTTTTGTCTAGCGGGGGGGCGGCCTACGAGCAGTACTTC. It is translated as CASSFLSSGGAAYEQYF.

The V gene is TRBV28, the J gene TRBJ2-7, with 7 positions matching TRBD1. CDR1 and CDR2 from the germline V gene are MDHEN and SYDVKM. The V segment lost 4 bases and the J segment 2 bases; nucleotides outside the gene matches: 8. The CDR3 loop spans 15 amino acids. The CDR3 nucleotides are TGTGCCAGCAGTTCCCGGACAGGAATCGCCTACGAGCAGTACTTC. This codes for CASSSRTGIAYEQYF.

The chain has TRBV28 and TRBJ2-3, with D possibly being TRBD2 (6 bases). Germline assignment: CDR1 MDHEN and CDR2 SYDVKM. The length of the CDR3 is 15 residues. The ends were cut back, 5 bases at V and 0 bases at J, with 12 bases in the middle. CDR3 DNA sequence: TGTGCCAGCAGTCCCCGGGGGTCCAGCACAGATACGCAGTATTTT. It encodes CASSPRGSSTDTQYF.

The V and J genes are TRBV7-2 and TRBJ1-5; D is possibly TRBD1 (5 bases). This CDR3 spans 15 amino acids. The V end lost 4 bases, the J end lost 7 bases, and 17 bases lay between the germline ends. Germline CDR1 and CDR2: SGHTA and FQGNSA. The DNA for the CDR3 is TGTGCCAGCAGCTATCCGGGGGGGGAGGGACAGCCCCAGCATTTT. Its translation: CASSYPGGEGQPQHF.

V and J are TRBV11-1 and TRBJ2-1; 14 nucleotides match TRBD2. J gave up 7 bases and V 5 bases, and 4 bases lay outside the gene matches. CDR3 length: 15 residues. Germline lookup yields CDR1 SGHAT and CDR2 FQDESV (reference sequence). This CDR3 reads CASSIGTSGRNEQFF. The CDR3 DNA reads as TGTGCCAGCAGCATTGGGACTAGCGGGAGAAATGAGCAGTTCTTC. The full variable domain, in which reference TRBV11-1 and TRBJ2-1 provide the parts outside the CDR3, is EAEVAQSPRYKITEKSQAVAFWCDPISGHATLYWYRQILGQGPELLVQFQDESVVDDSQLPKDRFSAERLKGVDSTLKIQPAELGDSAMYLCASSIGTSGRNEQFFGPGTRLTVL.

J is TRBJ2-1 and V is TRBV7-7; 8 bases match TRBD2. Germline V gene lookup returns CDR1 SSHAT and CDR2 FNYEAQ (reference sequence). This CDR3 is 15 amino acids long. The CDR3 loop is CARARGRNSYNEQFF. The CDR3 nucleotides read TGTGCTAGGGCACGCGGGAGGAACTCCTACAATGAGCAGTTCTTC.

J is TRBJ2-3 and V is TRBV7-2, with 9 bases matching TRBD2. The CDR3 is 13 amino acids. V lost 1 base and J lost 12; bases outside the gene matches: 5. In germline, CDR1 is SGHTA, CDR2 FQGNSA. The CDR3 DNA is TGTGCCAGCAGCTTAGGTGGTCTAGCGGGACAGTATTTT. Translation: CASSLGGLAGQYF.

The CDR3 DNA reads TGTGCCAGCAGCGCCCCGGGGAGTTTCAATGAGCAGTTCTTC. It is translated as CASSAPGSFNEQFF. The chain joins TRBV7-2 to TRBJ2-1, with a possible D match to TRBD2 (5 bases). Germline V gene lookup returns CDR1 SGHTA and CDR2 FQGNSA. Trimming shortened V by 5 bases and J by 6 bases, and 14 bases separated the two germline ends. This CDR3 contains 14 residues.

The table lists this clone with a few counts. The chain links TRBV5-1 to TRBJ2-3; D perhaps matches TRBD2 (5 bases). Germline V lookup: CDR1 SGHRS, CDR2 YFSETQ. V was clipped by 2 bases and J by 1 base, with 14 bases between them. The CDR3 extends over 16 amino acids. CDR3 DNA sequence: TGCGCCAGCAGCTTCACTTCTGGAGGACGCACAGATACGCAGTATTTT. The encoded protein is CASSFTSGGRTDTQYF.

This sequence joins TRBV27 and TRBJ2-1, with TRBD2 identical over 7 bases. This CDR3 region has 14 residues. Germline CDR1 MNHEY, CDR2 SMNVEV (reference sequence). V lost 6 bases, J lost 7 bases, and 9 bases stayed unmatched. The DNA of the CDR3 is TGTGCCAGCAGATCACCTTCGCGGGAGAATGAGCAGTTCTTC. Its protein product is CASRSPSRENEQFF.